Listed here are 20 T cell receptor beta chains from one sample, sequenced in a study of CD8 T cells in ankylosing spondylitis. TCRdb re-derived calls from the 5' RACE reads in MiXCR, one entry per CDR3 protein. The sample carries 150,000 or so distinct CDR3 sequences, approximately 10% recorded once. The sequencing sample was made of blood, either unsorted or a sorted T cell fraction (not recorded which). The origin of the receptors is a female donor with ankylosing spondylitis or in good health (not recorded which).

In its sample, this clonotype was seen a few times. This rearrangement joins TRBV27 to TRBJ2-3; possibly TRBD1 for D (5 bases). The germline V and J ends were trimmed by 6 bases and 2 bases, with 12 bases remaining between them. CDR3 length: 14 residues. CDR1 and CDR2 from the germline V gene are MNHEY and SMNVEV (reference sequence). The DNA for the CDR3 is TGTGCCAGCAGCAAGACAGATCCCACAGATACGCAGTATTTT. Protein sequence: CASSKTDPTDTQYF.

This clonotype was counted at least ten times. The J gene is TRBJ2-1, the V gene TRBV3-1; 10 nucleotides match TRBD2. With 1 base clipped from V and 6 bases from J, the junction kept 12 bases outside the gene matches. CDR1 LGHDT and CDR2 YNNKEL come from the germline V gene (reference sequence). The length of the CDR3 is 18 residues. The CDR3 reads CASSQGWGPSGGPNEQFF. The CDR3 nucleotides are TGTGCCAGCAGCCAAGGTTGGGGACCTAGCGGGGGTCCCAATGAGCAGTTCTTC.

The chain employs TRBV13 and TRBJ2-1; 13 nucleotides match TRBD2. V shed 3 bases and J 9 bases; nucleotides not matched to a gene: 5. Germline CDR1 and CDR2: PRHDT and FYEKMQ (reference sequence). This CDR3 spans 15 amino acids. CDR3 bases: TGTGCCAGCAGCTTCGGACTAGCGGGAGTAGGTGAGCAGTTCTTC. Translating it yields CASSFGLAGVGEQFF.

This clonotype came up a few times. V gene TRBV10-1 combines with J gene TRBJ2-3, with 7 bases identical to TRBD1. The CDR3 is 14 amino acids. Germline lookup yields CDR1 WNHNN and CDR2 SYGVQD (reference sequence). Trimming took 5 bases from V and 2 from J; bases not matched to a gene: 4. CDR3 nucleotide sequence: TGCGCCAGCAGTCCGGACAGGACCACAGATACGCAGTATTTT. Encoded protein: CASSPDRTTDTQYF.

This clonotype occurred once. The chain recombines TRBV6-5 with TRBJ1-1; tentative D call: TRBD1 (6 bases). The V end lost 4 bases, the J end lost 6 bases, and 12 bases lay between the germline ends. Germline CDR1 MNHEY, CDR2 SVGAGI. The CDR3 length is 13 residues. CDR3 region: CASSWGNRAEAFF. In DNA, the CDR3 is TGTGCCAGCAGTTGGGGAAACAGGGCTGAAGCTTTCTTT.

V is TRBV6-6 and J is TRBJ2-7; D uncertain. Germline assignment: CDR1 MNHNY and CDR2 SVGAGI (reference sequence). Trimming cost V 10 bases and J 2 bases, with 12 bases left between them. The CDR3 length is 12 residues. In DNA, the CDR3 is TGTGCCACCACGGGCGGTGCCTACGAGCAGTACTTC. This translates into CATTGGAYEQYF.

This clonotype has only a few counts. V is TRBV25-1 and J is TRBJ2-5, with TRBD2 matching 8 bases. CDR1 and CDR2 (germline): MGHDK, SYGVNS. With 6 bases clipped from V and 5 bases from J, the junction kept 17 bases outside the gene matches. There are 17 residues in the CDR3. CDR3 in DNA: TGTGCCAGCAGCAAACCGGGACTAGGGGCAGCTAGTGAGACCCAGTACTTC. This gives the protein CASSKPGLGAASETQYF.

In this sample, this clonotype turned up a few times. J is TRBJ2-1 and V is TRBV2; weak D call: TRBD2 (5 bases). Between the trimmed V and J ends, which lost 4 bases and 0 bases, there was a span of 13 bases. This CDR3 comprises 16 residues. Germline CDR1 is SNHLY and CDR2 is FYNNEI. CDR3 residues: CASSVSANPSYNEQFF. CDR3 sequence (DNA): TGTGCCAGCAGTGTTAGCGCGAACCCCTCCTACAATGAGCAGTTCTTC.

J is TRBJ1-2 and V is TRBV30; tentative D call: TRBD1 (6 bases). V gave up 2 bases and J gave up 12 bases, with 13 bases separating them. The CDR3 spans 11 residues. CDR1 is GTSNPN, CDR2 SVGIG, per germline (reference sequence). The CDR3 sequence: CAWSPPGANTF. CDR3 sequence (DNA): TGTGCCTGGAGTCCCCCAGGGGCCAACACCTTC.

V and J are TRBV12-3 or TRBV12-4 and TRBJ2-6, with a possible D match to TRBD1 (6 bases). The CDR3 is 15 residues long. Between the trimmed V and J ends, which lost 6 bases and 3 bases, there was a span of 12 bases. The CDR3 region is CASRPTGFGANVLTF. The CDR3 DNA sequence: TGTGCCAGCAGACCTACAGGGTTTGGGGCCAACGTCCTGACTTTC.

The V call is TRBV6-2 or TRBV6-3, the J call TRBJ1-1; D is ambiguous. The CDR3 extends over 16 amino acids. The V gene lost 7 bases and the J gene lost 1 base, with 19 bases spanning the gap. Per the germline V gene, CDR1 is MNHEY and CDR2 is SVGEGT. In DNA form, the CDR3 reads TGTGCCAGCATCCCCCGGCGGGAGTGGGGGAACACTGAAGCTTTCTTT. Translated, it gives CASIPRREWGNTEAFF.

This clonotype was counted only a few times. The chain carries TRBV5-4 and TRBJ2-5, with a tentative D call TRBD1 (6 bases). CDR1 and CDR2 (germline): SGHNT, YYREEE (reference sequence). The ends were cut back, 2 bases at V and 1 base at J, with 9 bases in the middle. The CDR3 is 14 residues long. The DNA for the CDR3 is TGTGCCAGCAGCTTCCGGGACACCCAAGAGACCCAGTACTTC. It translates to CASSFRDTQETQYF. Supplemented by reference TRBV5-4 and TRBJ2-5, the full variable domain reads ETGVTQSPTHLIKTRGQQVTLRCSSQSGHNTVSWYQQALGQGPQFIFQYYREEENGRGNFPPRFSGLQFPNYSSELNVNALELDDSALYLCASSFRDTQETQYFGPGTRLLVL.

This clonotype was detected a few times. The gene calls are TRBV6-5 and TRBJ2-2; 7 bases agree with TRBD2. The CDR3 spans 14 residues. Germline V gene sequence: CDR1 MNHEY, CDR2 SVGAGI. Unmatched junction bases numbered 1, after V lost 0 bases and J lost 6 bases. The CDR3 loop reads CASSYSTSPGELFF. Written as DNA, the CDR3 is TGTGCCAGCAGTTACTCGACTAGCCCCGGGGAGCTGTTTTTT.

This clonotype was recorded at least ten times. This rearrangement joins TRBV10-2 to TRBJ2-4; unclear D gene. V lost 5 bases to trimming and J lost 4 bases, with 9 bases between them. CDR1 is WSHSY and CDR2 is SAAADI in the germline V gene. CDR3 length equals 13 residues. In nucleotides, the CDR3 is TGCGCCAGCAGTCCGTCAGGAAAAAACATTCAGTACTTC. This translates into CASSPSGKNIQYF.

This clonotype was detected many times. The chain employs TRBV7-9 and TRBJ2-3; D may be TRBD2 (5 bases). V lost 3 bases and J 6 bases, leaving 7 bases between the germline ends. The CDR3 covers 12 residues. Germline V gene lookup returns CDR1 SEHNR and CDR2 FQNEAQ (reference sequence). The CDR3 DNA sequence: TGTGCCAGCAGCTTCGGGGAGGATACGCAGTATTTT. Protein product: CASSFGEDTQYF.

This clonotype was counted a few times. This rearrangement joins TRBV29-1 to TRBJ2-3; 8 bases are a match to TRBD1. J lost 1 base, V lost 2 bases, and 11 bases had no gene match. CDR1 is SQVTM and CDR2 is ANQGSEA in the germline V gene. The CDR3 spans 17 residues. The CDR3 is CSVEPPQGVEGTDTQYF. The CDR3 coding sequence is TGCAGCGTTGAACCCCCACAGGGGGTTGAGGGCACAGATACGCAGTATTTT.

In its sample, this clonotype was seen a few times. The CDR3 coding sequence is TGTGCCAGCAGCGCTTCGACAGGTGCCGCCTACGAGCAGTACTTC. This translates into CASSASTGAAYEQYF. The rearrangement uses TRBV9 and TRBJ2-7; D may be TRBD1 (6 bases). Germline lookup yields CDR1 SGDLS and CDR2 YYNGEE. This CDR3 comprises 15 residues. Between the trimmed V and J ends, which lost 3 bases and 2 bases, there was a span of 15 bases. Full variable domain (rest looked up from reference TRBV9 and TRBJ2-7): DSGVTQTPKHLITATGQRVTLRCSPRSGDLSVYWYQQSLDQGLQFLIQYYNGEERAKGNILERFSAQQFPDLHSELNLSSLELGDSALYFCASSASTGAAYEQYFGPGTRLTVT.

This clonotype has ten or more counts. This chain connects TRBV5-6 to TRBJ2-7, with TRBD2 matching over 9 bases. The germline V gene has CDR1 SGHDT and CDR2 YYEEEE. The CDR3 extends over 16 amino acids. The ends lost 0 bases at V and 7 bases at J; junction bases unmatched: 11. CDR3 region: CASSLEWVAGAPEQYF. CDR3 nucleotide sequence: TGTGCCAGCAGCTTGGAGTGGGTAGCGGGAGCCCCGGAGCAGTACTTC.

This clonotype was counted at least ten times. A read error may produce the germline difference seen at one junction end. The chain recombines TRBV3-1 with TRBJ2-4; D tentatively reads TRBD1 or TRBD2 (5 bases each). The CDR3 runs 11 residues. The germline V gene encodes CDR1 LGHDT and CDR2 YNNKEL (reference sequence). This CDR3 is CASSLGTALLF. CDR3 in DNA: TGTGCCAGCAGCCTCGGGACCGCCCTCCTCTTC. The variable domain in full, completed from reference TRBV3-1 and TRBJ2-4, reads DTAVSQTPKYLVTQMGNDKSIKCEQNLGHDTMYWYKQDSKKFLKIMFSYNNKELIINETVPNRFSPKSPDKAHLNLHINSLELGDSAVYFCASSLGTALLFGAGTRLSVL.

The J gene is TRBJ2-3, the V gene TRBV2; 10 bases map to TRBD2. Losses at the gene ends were 9 bases for V and 6 bases for J; bases not matched to a gene: 6. The V gene's germline CDR1 is SNHLY and CDR2 FYNNEI. The CDR3 is 13 residues long. The CDR3: CARESGRADTQYF. The CDR3 nucleotides read TGTGCCAGGGAGAGCGGGAGGGCGGATACGCAGTATTTT.